A selection of T cell receptor beta chains follows, all from one sample in a study of T cell responses to AZD1222 COVID-19 vaccine. The assay was immunoSEQ multiplex PCR, and TCRdb's table has in-frame clones only and misses some. The sample lists 160,000 or so clones, around 90% occurring once. The input for sequencing was peripheral blood, taken 28 days after the second dose of the MenACWY control vaccine. These receptors were taken from an adult who received the MenACWY meningococcal vaccine as a control. Both conserved end residues are part of each CDR3. A D gene is named only where the DNA matches it firmly. A row's size may be missing; if present it is once, few, many or a size class.

D gene | CDR3 length | J gene | V gene | clone size | CDR3 DNA | CDR3 protein
- | 14 | TRBJ2-3 | TRBV3-1/TRBV3-2 | - | TGTGCCAGCAGCCAAGATACGGGCACAGATACGCAGTATTTT | CASSQDTGTDTQYF
TRBD1 | 15 | TRBJ1-1 | TRBV5-1 | - | TGCGCCAGCAGCACCGGACAGGGGAGGAACACTGAAGCTTTCTTT | CASSTGQGRNTEAFF
- | 15 | TRBJ2-1 | TRBV5-1 | - | TGCGCCAGCACCTTTCTAGCAGGCTCCTACAATGAGCAGTTCTTC | CASTFLAGSYNEQFF
- | 14 | TRBJ2-1 | TRBV4-3 | - | TGCGCCAGCAGCCAACAAGAGGGCCGGTATGAGCAGTTCTTC | CASSQQEGRYEQFF
- | 13 | TRBJ1-5 | TRBV30 | - | TGTGCCTGGAGTTTCTCGACAGATCAGCCCCAGCATTTT | CAWSFSTDQPQHF
TRBD1 | 15 | TRBJ1-2 | TRBV5-6 | - | TGTGCCAGCAGCGGAAAACCGGGACAGAGCTATGGCTACACCTTC | CASSGKPGQSYGYTF
- | 15 | TRBJ1-5 | TRBV6-5 | - | TGTGCCAGCAGTTACGGGGGCGCTAGCAATCAGCCCCAGCATTTT | CASSYGGASNQPQHF
- | 16 | TRBJ1-1 | TRBV19 | - | TGTGCCAGTAGTATCCAAGGTTGGCGGGGGTTCACTGAAGCTTTCTTT | CASSIQGWRGFTEAFF
- | 14 | TRBJ1-1 | TRBV10-2 | - | TGCGCCAGCAGTGAGGGTAGGCTTAGCTCTGAAGCTTTCTTT | CASSEGRLSSEAFF
- | 13 | TRBJ2-3 | TRBV12-3/TRBV12-4 | - | TGTGCCAGCAGGAAGGTCAGCACAGATACGCAGTATTTT | CASRKVSTDTQYF
- | 14 | TRBJ1-1 | TRBV7-6 | - | TGTGCCAGCAGCGCCCTGACGGGTGGGACTGAAGCTTTCTTT | CASSALTGGTEAFF
- | 16 | TRBJ2-7 | TRBV19 | - | TGTGCCAGCGACCGAGGGAAGTTCGGCAGCGGCTACGAGCAGTACTTC | CASDRGKFGSGYEQYF
- | 13 | TRBJ2-7 | TRBV6-2/TRBV6-3 | - | TGTGCCAGCAGTTACTCGAGAGGATACGAGCAGTACTTC | CASSYSRGYEQYF
- | 12 | TRBJ1-1 | TRBV5-6 | once | TGTGCCAGCAGCTTGGAGCCGGGGGAAGCTTTCTTT | CASSLEPGEAFF
- | 10 | TRBJ2-1 | TRBV20-1 | - | TGCAGTTGGTTGGGGAACGAGCAGTTCTTC | CSWLGNEQFF
- | 15 | TRBJ1-1 | TRBV10-3 | - | TGTGCCATCAGTGCATTTGTAGGGTCGAACACTGAAGCTTTCTTT | CAISAFVGSNTEAFF
- | 14 | TRBJ1-2 | TRBV6-5 | - | TGTGCCAGCAGTTTTTTCGGTAGGGAGGGAGGCTACACCTTC | CASSFFGREGGYTF
TRBD1 | 15 | TRBJ2-3 | TRBV19 | - | TGTGCCACCAGAGCCGGGACAGGGACCGCAGATACGCAGTATTTT | CATRAGTGTADTQYF
TRBD1 | 14 | TRBJ2-5 | TRBV19 | - | TGTGCCAGTACCCCAAGGACAGGGCCAGAGACCCAGTACTTC | CASTPRTGPETQYF
- | 14 | TRBJ1-2 | TRBV6-5 | - | TGTGCCAGCAGTTACGTAGCAGGGTCGGGTGGCTACACCTTC | CASSYVAGSGGYTF
TRBD1 | 13 | TRBJ1-2 | TRBV30 | - | TGTGCCTGGGTGGACAGGGGGGAAGATGGCTACACCTTC | CAWVDRGEDGYTF
- | 14 | TRBJ1-1 | TRBV3-1/TRBV3-2 | - | TGTGCCAGCAGCCCAGGGACCTTGAACACTGAAGCTTTCTTT | CASSPGTLNTEAFF
- | 15 | TRBJ1-3 | TRBV28 | - | TGTGCCAGCAACCTCGGCGGGGGTACGGGAAACACCATATATTTT | CASNLGGGTGNTIYF
TRBD1 | 15 | TRBJ1-5 | TRBV2 | - | TGTGCCAGCAGTGAGGAGACAGGGAGCAATCAGCCCCAGCATTTT | CASSEETGSNQPQHF
- | 12 | TRBJ1-2 | TRBV28 | - | TGTGCCAGCAGTTTACGGGTGCGTGGCTACACCTTC | CASSLRVRGYTF
TRBD1 | 14 | TRBJ2-7 | TRBV5-8 | - | TGTGCCAGCAGCTCCGGGACAGGGGGCGGCGAGCAGTACTTC | CASSSGTGGGEQYF
- | 15 | TRBJ1-2 | TRBV2 | - | TGTGCCAGCAGTGATAAAGGCCAAATCTTCTATGGCTACACCTTC | CASSDKGQIFYGYTF
- | 15 | TRBJ1-1 | TRBV6-5 | once | TGTGCCAGCAGCTGGGACGGGCAGGGGAACACTGAAGCTTTCTTT | CASSWDGQGNTEAFF
- | 14 | TRBJ1-4 | TRBV5-5 | - | TGTGCCAGCAGCTTGTGGGGGTCCAATGAAAAACTGTTTTTT | CASSLWGSNEKLFF
TRBD1 | 15 | TRBJ2-7 | TRBV10-2 | - | TGCGCCAGCAGCGGAAACCGGGACAGGGGCTACGAGCAGTACTTC | CASSGNRDRGYEQYF
- | 12 | TRBJ1-1 | TRBV28 | once | TGTGCCAGCAGTCTAACAGTGACTAAAGCTTTCTTT | CASSLTVTKAFF
- | 14 | TRBJ1-1 | TRBV5-6 | - | TGTGCCAGCAGCTCCGGACAGTCGAACACTGAAGCTTTCTTT | CASSSGQSNTEAFF
- | 15 | TRBJ2-7 | TRBV30 | - | TGTGCCTGGAGTGTCGAGAGGGGGGGACCGGGCGAGCAGTACTTC | CAWSVERGGPGEQYF
TRBD2 | 16 | TRBJ2-3 | TRBV28 | - | TGTGCCAGCAGTTCGTCAGGCGGGAGACCGACAGATACGCAGTATTTT | CASSSSGGRPTDTQYF
TRBD1 | 14 | TRBJ1-1 | TRBV29-1 | - | TGCAGCGCCCCCGAGGGGACAGGGAACACTGAAGCTTTCTTT | CSAPEGTGNTEAFF
TRBD1 | 16 | TRBJ1-5 | TRBV19 | - | TGTGCCAGTACCACCTCAGGGGGAATGAGCAATCAGCCCCAGCATTTT | CASTTSGGMSNQPQHF